This is a list of T cell receptor beta chains from one sample in a study of shared clonotypes between healthy human individuals. TCRdb's table, derived via immunoSEQ multiplex PCR, lists solely in-frame clones and lacks some. The sample lists about 870,000 clones; 80% to 95% were seen once. The sample taken for sequencing was naive CD8+ T cells sorted from blood. The receptor source for this set is a man between 25 and 39 years old in good health. The CDR3 runs from the conserved cysteine through the conserved F or W. A D gene is named only where the DNA matches it firmly. A row's size may be missing; if present it is once, few, many or a size class.

V	J	D	size	DNA	CDR3
TRBV19	TRBJ1-5	TRBD1	once	TGTGCCAGTAGTAAAAGGGACAGGGTTGACCAGCCCCAGCATTTT	CASSKRDRVDQPQHF
TRBV29-1	TRBJ2-1	-	-	TGCAGCGTTACTGGGGCCAGGGCTTACAATGAGCAGTTCTTC	CSVTGARAYNEQFF
TRBV28	TRBJ1-1	-	-	TGTGCCAGCAGTTCCACAAGAAACAGGTACCCTGAAGCTTTCTTT	CASSSTRNRYPEAFF
TRBV18	TRBJ2-2	TRBD2	-	TGTGCCAGCTCACCAGGACTAGCGGGAGGACGATACACCGGGGAGCTGTTTTTT	CASSPGLAGGRYTGELFF
TRBV5-4	TRBJ1-1	-	-	TGTGCCAGCAGCCCAGGATGGGTTAAGGGTCGTAAAAACACTGAAGCTTTCTTT	CASSPGWVKGRKNTEAFF
TRBV29-1	TRBJ2-1	TRBD2	-	TGCAGCGTTGAAGGCCTAGCGGGAGTTTGGTCCTACAATGAGCAGTTCTTC	CSVEGLAGVWSYNEQFF
TRBV28	TRBJ2-3	-	-	TGTGCCAGCAGTTTGTCGGGTAACACAGATACGCAGTATTTT	CASSLSGNTDTQYF
TRBV28	TRBJ2-3	TRBD2	once	TGTGCCAGCAGTGCGGGACTAGCGGACCCTAGCACAGATACGCAGTATTTT	CASSAGLADPSTDTQYF
TRBV5-4	TRBJ1-2	-	-	TGTGCCAGCAGCTTTCTAACAGGACCTCACAACTACACCTTC	CASSFLTGPHNYTF
TRBV7-9	TRBJ2-7	-	-	TGTGCCAGCAGCTTAGGGGCTAGGGAGCAGTACTTC	CASSLGAREQYF
TRBV5-6	TRBJ1-2	-	-	TGTGCCAGCAGCACCATGGAAGGACGGGGCTGGTATGGCTACACCTTC	CASSTMEGRGWYGYTF
TRBV11-2	TRBJ2-2	TRBD1	-	TGTGCCAGCAGCCTGAAAATTCTCAGAGGGACAGACACCGGGGAGCTGTTTTTT	CASSLKILRGTDTGELFF
TRBV25-1	TRBJ1-4	-	-	TGTGCCAGCAGTGAATCGGGGGCAACTAATGAAAAACTGTTTTTT	CASSESGATNEKLFF
TRBV9	TRBJ2-5	-	-	TGTGCCAGCAGCGTAGATTCTAGCCAAGAGACCCAGTACTTC	CASSVDSSQETQYF
TRBV7-9	TRBJ2-2	-	once	TGTGCCAGCAGCCCCAAGACAGAAAACACCGGGGAGCTGTTTTTT	CASSPKTENTGELFF
TRBV19	TRBJ2-7	TRBD1	-	TGTGCCAGTAGTATAGGCAGGGGGATCTACGAGCAGTACTTC	CASSIGRGIYEQYF
TRBV5-5	TRBJ1-4	-	once	TGTGCCAGCAGCTTGGCCGCAGTTCCTAATGAAAAACTGTTTTTT	CASSLAAVPNEKLFF
TRBV7-7	TRBJ2-3	-	-	TGTGCTAGCAGTGAGAGGCAGGGTAGCACAGATACGCAGTATTTT	CASSERQGSTDTQYF
TRBV13	TRBJ2-2	-	once	TGTGCCAGCAGCCGTCTAGGGGTCAACACCGGGGAGCTGTTTTTT	CASSRLGVNTGELFF
TRBV9	TRBJ2-1	-	-	TGTGCCAGCAGCCCTACTACGTACTCCTACAATGAGCAGTTCTTC	CASSPTTYSYNEQFF
TRBV27	TRBJ2-3	-	-	TGTGCCAGCAAGGGTTCTACAGATACGCAGTATTTT	CASKGSTDTQYF
TRBV30	TRBJ2-1	TRBD2	-	TGTGCCTGGGGACCCCCTGGGCTAGCGGGCAATGAGCAGTTCTTC	CAWGPPGLAGNEQFF
TRBV11-3	TRBJ2-1	TRBD1	-	TGTGCCAGCAGCTCTAGGGACAGTTCGAATGAGCAGTTCTTC	CASSSRDSSNEQFF
TRBV19	TRBJ2-7	-	-	TGTGCCAGTAGTACGGCAGCAACCTCCTACGAGCAGTACTTC	CASSTAATSYEQYF
TRBV25-1	TRBJ1-5	-	once	TGTGCCAGCAGTGAATTCGCGGAGAGCAATCAGCCCCAGCATTTT	CASSEFAESNQPQHF
TRBV7-3	TRBJ1-1	-	-	TGTGCCAGCAGCTTAACGGAGGGGACTGGGACGGGTTATGAAGCTTTCTTT	CASSLTEGTGTGYEAFF